The T cell receptor (beta chain) under discussion was sequenced for a study of CD8+ T cells in alopecia areata. The overall study: Tofacitinib continued for 6 to 18 months and was then withheld for 6 months. Overall study findings and caveats: The study found tofacitinib significantly decreased scalp clonality and expanded CD8+ clones among the top 100.

Comment on this clone: Its antigen is still unknown.

cDNA prepared by RNA extraction and subsequent reverse transcription served as the template for sequencing. Libraries were prepared by immunoSEQ multiplex PCR; TCRdb keeps only in-frame clonotypes and omits some of them. The repertoire consists of approximately 150,000 clones, with 55% to 75% occurring once and the leading ten covering 11% to 15%. Germline CDR1 SGHNT, CDR2 YENEEA. The V gene lost 0 bases and the J gene lost 2 bases, with 8 bases spanning the gap. The CDR3 extends over 15 amino acids. The sample's treatment: oral pan-JAK inhibitor, 5-10 mg twice daily. The material was CD4+ T cells sorted from blood, obtained at week 24, from a patient treated with tofacitinib. The rearrangement links TRBV11-3 to TRBJ1-3; TRBD1 might be the D (6 bases). The TCR was taken from a human donor with alopecia areata. The CDR3 DNA reads as TGTGCCAGCAGCTTAGATCGGGGGCCTGGAAACACCATATATTTT. It yields the protein CASSLDRGPGNTIYF.